The 11 T cell receptor beta chains presented below share a single source sample, sequenced in a study of beta chain features in type 1 diabetes (dated by TCRdb to 2017 to 2018). These receptors' targets are unknown. Broader findings and caveats from the paper: Type 1 diabetes patients showed a moderate but significant shortening of TCRB CDR3 length in all four CD4+ subsets.

Library preparation employed the immunoSEQ multiplex PCR assay. All of the isolated RNA was reverse transcribed with the High Capacity cDNA Reverse Transcription Kit, so expressed TCRB transcripts were sequenced. As stored in TCRdb, this immuneACCESS dataset retains in-frame rearrangements with V and J assigned. A fraction of the clones does not appear; measured against another copy, unresolved V genes explain less than half of the discrepancy, and the remainder lacks a known reason. Within this sample are about 48,000 clones, with about 40% of them counted one time only. Roughly 1.5% of the sample is taken by the ten largest. What was sequenced was Tregs from blood. The cell subset or site label here, explained by the study, means: regulatory CD4+ T cells. All receptors come from a man in his thirties or forties with type 1 diabetes.

This clone has only a few counts. The chain couples TRBV5-4 to TRBJ1-4, with D tentatively TRBD1 (5 bases). Germline CDR1 reads SGHNT; CDR2 reads YYREEE (reference sequence). The V gene lost 1 base and the J gene lost 5 bases, with 15 bases spanning the gap. The CDR3 loop spans 16 amino acids. This CDR3 is CASSLYQGLENEKLFF. The CDR3 coding sequence is TGTGCCAGCAGCTTGTACCAGGGTCTGGAAAATGAAAAACTGTTTTTT.

In this sample, this clone turned up a few times. This chain joins TRBV4-2 and TRBJ2-2; 11 bases agree with TRBD2. Trimming removed 0 bases from V and 4 bases from J; junction bases left unmatched: 10. The CDR3 is 19 amino acids. Germline V gene sequence: CDR1 LGHNA, CDR2 YNFKEQ. The CDR3 protein is CASSQDQDSGRAGTGELFF. The DNA for the CDR3 is TGTGCCAGCAGCCAAGATCAGGATAGCGGGAGGGCCGGCACCGGGGAGCTGTTTTTT.

The chain carries TRBV6-6 and TRBJ2-7; 12 bases agree with TRBD2. Germline V lookup: CDR1 MNHNY, CDR2 SVGAGI (reference sequence). The CDR3 has 14 residues. Losses at the gene ends were 5 bases for V and 7 bases for J; bases not matched to a gene: 6. This CDR3 is CASSLAGGGREQYF. In DNA, the CDR3 is TGTGCCAGCAGTCTAGCGGGAGGGGGTCGGGAGCAGTACTTC.

Comments on this clone: One end of the junction varies from germline; a read error may be responsible. The chain joins TRBV20-1 to TRBJ1-3; tentatively, D is TRBD1 (6 bases). The germline V gene encodes CDR1 DFQATT and CDR2 SNEGSKA (reference sequence). The length of the CDR3 is 11 residues. The CDR3, as DNA: TGCAGTGCTCATACGACAGGACGCTCCAATTTT. Its translation: CSAHTTGRSNF.

The chain recombines TRBV30 with TRBJ1-4, with D perhaps matching TRBD1 (6 bases). CDR3 length equals 13 residues. CDR1 and CDR2 (germline): GTSNPN, SVGIG (reference sequence). V was cut by 3 bases and J by 5 bases, with 10 bases left in between. CDR3 protein: CAWRQGMNEKLFF. The DNA of the CDR3 is TGTGCCTGGAGACAGGGAATGAATGAAAAACTGTTTTTT.

V gene TRBV6-5 combines with J gene TRBJ1-5; TRBD1 aligns across 11 bases. This CDR3 contains 14 residues. The V gene end was trimmed by 5 bases and the J gene end by 6 bases; junction bases not matched to a gene: 3. Germline V gives CDR1 MNHEY, CDR2 SVGAGI. The CDR3 protein is CASSGTGGFQPQHF. Here the CDR3 DNA reads TGTGCCAGCAGTGGGACAGGGGGATTTCAGCCCCAGCATTTT.

The chain is built from TRBV4-2 and TRBJ2-3; 11 bases line up with TRBD1. CDR3 length: 17 residues. Germline values: CDR1 LGHNA, CDR2 YNFKEQ. J was trimmed by 11 bases and V by 4 bases; bases with no gene match: 17. For the CDR3, the DNA is TGTGCCAGCAGCCTAGGACCTACGGGACAGGGGGAAGTAGTGCAGTATTTT. Residues: CASSLGPTGQGEVVQYF.

The CDR3 is CASSPGQGPHYGYTF. In DNA form, the CDR3 reads TGTGCCAGCAGCCCAGGACAGGGGCCTCACTATGGCTACACCTTC. The chain has TRBV7-2 and TRBJ1-2; 9 bases are a match to TRBD1. Germline trimming cut 5 bases from V and 3 bases from J; bases unmatched to any gene: 7. The germline V gene has CDR1 SGHTA and CDR2 FQGNSA. The CDR3 covers 15 residues. Together with reference TRBV7-2 and TRBJ1-2, the CDR3 gives the full variable domain: GAGVSQSPSNKVTEKGKDVELRCDPISGHTALYWYRQSLGQGLEFLIYFQGNSAPDKSGLPSDRFSAERTGGSVSTLTIQRTQQEDSAVYLCASSPGQGPHYGYTFGSGTRLTVV.

This clone appeared a few times. The chain employs TRBV5-1 and TRBJ2-2; D remains unclear. V was clipped by 1 base and J by 3 bases, with 7 bases between them. This CDR3 comprises 14 residues. From germline, CDR1 is SGHRS and CDR2 YFSETQ. CDR3 sequence: CASSLLADTGELFF. Here the CDR3 DNA reads TGCGCCAGCAGCTTGTTGGCAGACACCGGGGAGCTGTTTTTT. Supplemented by reference TRBV5-1 and TRBJ2-2, the full variable domain reads KAGVTQTPRYLIKTRGQQVTLSCSPISGHRSVSWYQQTPGQGLQFLFEYFSETQRNKGNFPGRFSGRQFSNSRSEMNVSTLELGDSALYLCASSLLADTGELFFGEGSRLTVL.

The V call is TRBV19, the J call TRBJ2-5; the match to TRBD2 covers 8 bases. The CDR3 is 11 residues long. J gave up 4 bases and V 10 bases, and 2 bases lay outside the gene matches. The germline V gene has CDR1 LNHDA and CDR2 SQIVND (reference sequence). This chain's CDR3 is CATRGGETQYF. CDR3 bases: TGTGCCACCCGGGGGGGAGAGACCCAGTACTTC.

The J gene is TRBJ1-1, the V gene TRBV27; the match to TRBD1 covers 8 bases. The CDR3 is 14 amino acids. Germline V gene data show CDR1 as MNHEY and CDR2 as SMNVEV (reference sequence). With 5 bases clipped from V and 4 bases from J, the junction kept 6 bases outside the gene matches. The CDR3 sequence: CASSPWTGTTEAFF. The DNA for the CDR3 is TGTGCCAGCAGTCCGTGGACAGGGACCACTGAAGCTTTCTTT.